The entry below gives a single T cell receptor (beta chain) sequence along with its context. From germline, CDR1 is SGHRS and CDR2 YFSETQ. V shed 4 bases, J shed 5 bases, and the junction held 7 bases outside the gene matches. The CDR3 loop spans 15 amino acids. The data stem from a study of blood T cell repertoires in COVID-19. Study-level information: Acute and convalescent COVID-19 specimens originated in the United States, Italy and Spain. The cDNA or gDNA used as material had been derived from T cells, B-cell-depleted T cells, or PBMCs.

Original processing methods: Amplification of reference gene primers provided the estimated nucleated cell counts. Only in-frame clones appear in the TCRdb table, and some are missing; sequencing was by immunoSEQ multiplex PCR. For V, J and clone size, that table is used; D and trimming come from the DNA. The data show about 60,000 clones, about 91% seen once. The chain recombines TRBV5-1 with TRBJ1-5; 9 positions agree with TRBD1. This clonotype was obtained from a man in his fifties or sixties with acute or convalescent COVID-19. Sequencing used peripheral blood. CDR3 amino acids: CASSRTGDRDQPQHF. Here the CDR3 DNA reads TGCGCCAGCAGCCGCACGGGGGACAGGGATCAGCCCCAGCATTTT.